This T cell receptor beta chain was captured in a study of blood T cell repertoires in COVID-19. Whole-study context: Sample material is recorded as cDNA or gDNA derived from T cells, B-cell-depleted T cells, or PBMCs.

Some clones are missing from TCRdb's copy, which holds only in-frame ones; the method was immunoSEQ multiplex PCR. The top ten hold about 4.1% of the sample, which has about 160,000 clones, roughly 90% seen once. The sequencing sample was made of peripheral blood. This receptor was identified in a woman aged 55-69 years with active or convalescent COVID-19.

CDR3 coding DNA: TGTGCCACCGAAAGAAACATGAACACTGAAGCTTTCTTT. This codes for CATERNMNTEAFF. The V gene is TRBV11-2, the J gene TRBJ1-1; no definite D call. Germline loops: CDR1 SGHAT, CDR2 FQNNGV. The V and J ends lost 10 bases and 0 bases respectively, with 12 bases between them. The CDR3 runs 13 residues.